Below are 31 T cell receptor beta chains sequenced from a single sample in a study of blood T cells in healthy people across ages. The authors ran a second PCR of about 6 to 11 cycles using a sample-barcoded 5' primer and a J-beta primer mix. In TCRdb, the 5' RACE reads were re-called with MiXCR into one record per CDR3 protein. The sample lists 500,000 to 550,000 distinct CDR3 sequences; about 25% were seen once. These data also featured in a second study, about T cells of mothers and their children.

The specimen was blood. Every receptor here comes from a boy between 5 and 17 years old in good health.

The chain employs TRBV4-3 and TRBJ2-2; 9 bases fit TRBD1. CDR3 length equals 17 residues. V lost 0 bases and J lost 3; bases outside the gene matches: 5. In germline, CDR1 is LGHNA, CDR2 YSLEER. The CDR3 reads CASSQDMGQGYTGELFF. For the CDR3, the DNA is TGCGCCAGCAGCCAAGATATGGGACAGGGATACACCGGGGAGCTGTTTTTT.

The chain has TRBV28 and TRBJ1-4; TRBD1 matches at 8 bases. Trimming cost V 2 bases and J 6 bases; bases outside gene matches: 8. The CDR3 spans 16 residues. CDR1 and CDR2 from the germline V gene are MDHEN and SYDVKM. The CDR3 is CASSLNQGALYEKLFF. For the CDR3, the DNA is TGTGCCAGCAGTTTAAACCAGGGGGCGCTGTATGAAAAACTGTTTTTT.

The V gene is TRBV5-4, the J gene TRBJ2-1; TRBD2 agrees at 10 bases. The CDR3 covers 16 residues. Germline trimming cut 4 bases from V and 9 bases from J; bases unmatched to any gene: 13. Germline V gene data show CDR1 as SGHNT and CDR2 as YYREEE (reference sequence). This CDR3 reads CASSIKRGGGGPEQFF. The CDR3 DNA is TGTGCCAGCAGCATAAAGCGGGGGGGCGGGGGGCCTGAGCAGTTCTTC.

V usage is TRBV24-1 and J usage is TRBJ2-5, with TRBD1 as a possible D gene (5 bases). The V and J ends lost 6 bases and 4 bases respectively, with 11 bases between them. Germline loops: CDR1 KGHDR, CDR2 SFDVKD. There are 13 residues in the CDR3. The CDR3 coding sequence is TGTGCCACCAGTCCAGGGTCTCCAGAGACCCAGTACTTC. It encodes CATSPGSPETQYF.

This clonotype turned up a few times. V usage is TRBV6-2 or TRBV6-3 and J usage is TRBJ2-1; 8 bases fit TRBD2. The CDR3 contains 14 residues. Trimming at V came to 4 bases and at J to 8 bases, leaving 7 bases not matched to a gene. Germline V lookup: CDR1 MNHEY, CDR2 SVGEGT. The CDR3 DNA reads TGTGCCAGCAGTTTCAGCGGGAGTAGTGATGAGCAGTTCTTC. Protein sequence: CASSFSGSSDEQFF.

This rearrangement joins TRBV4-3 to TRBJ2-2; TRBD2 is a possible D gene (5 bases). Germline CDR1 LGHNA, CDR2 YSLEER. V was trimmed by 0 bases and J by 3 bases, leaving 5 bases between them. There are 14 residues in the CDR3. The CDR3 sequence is CASSQDGDTGELFF. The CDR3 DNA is TGCGCCAGCAGCCAAGACGGGGACACCGGGGAGCTGTTTTTT.

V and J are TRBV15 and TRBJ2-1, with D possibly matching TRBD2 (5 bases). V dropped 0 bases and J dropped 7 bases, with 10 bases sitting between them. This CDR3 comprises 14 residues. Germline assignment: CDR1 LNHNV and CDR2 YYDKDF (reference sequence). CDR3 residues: CATSRDVASNEQFF. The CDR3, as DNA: TGTGCCACCAGCAGAGATGTAGCGTCAAATGAGCAGTTCTTC.

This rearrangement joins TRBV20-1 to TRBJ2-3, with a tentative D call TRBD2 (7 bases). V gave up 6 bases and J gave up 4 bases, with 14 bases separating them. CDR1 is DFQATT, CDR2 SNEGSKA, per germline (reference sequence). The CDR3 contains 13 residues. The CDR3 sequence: CSAKRGAADTQYF. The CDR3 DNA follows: TGCAGTGCCAAACGGGGGGCGGCAGATACGCAGTATTTT.

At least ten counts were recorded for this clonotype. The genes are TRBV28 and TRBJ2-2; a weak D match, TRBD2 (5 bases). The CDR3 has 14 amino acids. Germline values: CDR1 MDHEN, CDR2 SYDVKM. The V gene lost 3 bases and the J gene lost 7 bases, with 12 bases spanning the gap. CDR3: CASSFSLGGGELFF. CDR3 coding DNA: TGTGCCAGCAGTTTTTCCCTAGGAGGCGGGGAGCTGTTTTTT. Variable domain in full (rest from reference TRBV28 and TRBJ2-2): DVKVTQSSRYLVKRTGEKVFLECVQDMDHENMFWYRQDPGLGLRLIYFSYDVKMKEKGDIPEGYSVSREKKERFSLILESASTNQTSMYLCASSFSLGGGELFFGEGSRLTVL.

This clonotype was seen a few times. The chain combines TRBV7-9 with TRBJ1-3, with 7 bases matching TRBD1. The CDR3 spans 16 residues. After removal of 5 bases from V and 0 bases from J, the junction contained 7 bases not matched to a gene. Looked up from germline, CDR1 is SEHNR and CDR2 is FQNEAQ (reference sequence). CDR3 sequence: CASSRLTGHSGNTIYF. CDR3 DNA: TGTGCCAGCAGCCGATTGACAGGGCACTCTGGAAACACCATATATTTT. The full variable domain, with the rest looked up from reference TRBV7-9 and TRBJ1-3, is DTGVSQNPRHKITKRGQNVTFRCDPISEHNRLYWYRQTLGQGPEFLTYFQNEAQLEKSRLLSDRFSAERPKGSFSTLEIQRTEQGDSAMYLCASSRLTGHSGNTIYFGEGSWLTVV.

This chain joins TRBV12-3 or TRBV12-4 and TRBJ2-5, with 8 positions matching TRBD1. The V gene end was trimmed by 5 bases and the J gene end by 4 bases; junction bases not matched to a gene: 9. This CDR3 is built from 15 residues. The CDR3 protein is CASSTSRGRGETQYF. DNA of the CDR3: TGTGCCAGCAGTACTAGCAGGGGGCGAGGAGAGACCCAGTACTTC.

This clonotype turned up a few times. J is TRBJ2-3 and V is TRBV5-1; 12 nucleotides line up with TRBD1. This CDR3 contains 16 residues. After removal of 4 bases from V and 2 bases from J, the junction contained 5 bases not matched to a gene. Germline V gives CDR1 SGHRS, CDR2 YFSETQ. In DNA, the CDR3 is TGCGCCAGCAGCCCCGGGACAGGGGGCTACACAGATACGCAGTATTTT. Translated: CASSPGTGGYTDTQYF.

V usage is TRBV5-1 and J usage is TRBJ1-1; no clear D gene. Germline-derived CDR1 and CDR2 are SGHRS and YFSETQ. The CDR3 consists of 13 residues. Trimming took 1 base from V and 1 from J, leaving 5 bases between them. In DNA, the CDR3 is TGCGCCAGCAGCTTGTTGCAGAACACTGAAGCTTTCTTT. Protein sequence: CASSLLQNTEAFF.

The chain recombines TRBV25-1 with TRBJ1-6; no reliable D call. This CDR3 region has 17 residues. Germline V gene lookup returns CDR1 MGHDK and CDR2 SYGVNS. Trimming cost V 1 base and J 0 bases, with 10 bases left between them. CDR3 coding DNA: TGTGCCAGCAGTGAATTGTTTGCGAGCTCCTATAATTCACCCCTCCACTTT. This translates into CASSELFASSYNSPLHF.

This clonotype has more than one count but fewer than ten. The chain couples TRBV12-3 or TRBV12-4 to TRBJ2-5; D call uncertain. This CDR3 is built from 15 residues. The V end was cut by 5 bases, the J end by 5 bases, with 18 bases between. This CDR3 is CASSLQGPPGETQYF. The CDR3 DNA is TGTGCCAGCAGTCTCCAAGGACCGCCTGGGGAGACCCAGTACTTC.

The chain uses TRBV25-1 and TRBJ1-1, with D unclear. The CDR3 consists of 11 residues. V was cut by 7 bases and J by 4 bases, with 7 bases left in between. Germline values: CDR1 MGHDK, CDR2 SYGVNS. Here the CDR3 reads CASKRSTEAFF. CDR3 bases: TGTGCCAGCAAGCGAAGCACTGAAGCTTTCTTT.

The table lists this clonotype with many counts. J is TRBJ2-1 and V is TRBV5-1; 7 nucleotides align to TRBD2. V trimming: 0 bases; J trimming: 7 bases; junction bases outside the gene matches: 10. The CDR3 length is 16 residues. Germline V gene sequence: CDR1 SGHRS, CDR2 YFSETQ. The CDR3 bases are TGCGCCAGCAGCTTGGAGGGCGGGAGAGTGGAGAATGAGCAGTTCTTC. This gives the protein CASSLEGGRVENEQFF.

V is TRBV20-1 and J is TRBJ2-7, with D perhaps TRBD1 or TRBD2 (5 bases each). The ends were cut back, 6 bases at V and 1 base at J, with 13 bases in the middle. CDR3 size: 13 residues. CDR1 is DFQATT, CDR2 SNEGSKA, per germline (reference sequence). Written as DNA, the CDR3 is TGCAGTGCGATGGGGGACCGATCCTACGAGCAGTACTTC. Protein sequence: CSAMGDRSYEQYF.

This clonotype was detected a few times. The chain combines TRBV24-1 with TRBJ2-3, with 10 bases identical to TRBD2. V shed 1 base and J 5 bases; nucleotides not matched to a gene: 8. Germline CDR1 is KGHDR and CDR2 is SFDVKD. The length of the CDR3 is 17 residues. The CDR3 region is CATSDFQSGRAVDTQYF. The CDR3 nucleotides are TGTGCCACCAGTGATTTCCAGAGCGGGAGGGCCGTAGATACGCAGTATTTT.

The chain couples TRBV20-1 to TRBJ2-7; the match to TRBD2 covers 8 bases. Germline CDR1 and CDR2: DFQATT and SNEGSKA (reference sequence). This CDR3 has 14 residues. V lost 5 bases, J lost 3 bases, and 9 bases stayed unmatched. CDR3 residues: CSASLKRELYEQYF. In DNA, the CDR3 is TGCAGTGCTTCGCTTAAGCGGGAGCTCTACGAGCAGTACTTC.

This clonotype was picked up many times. CDR3 in amino acids: CASSYSGLQEKLFF. In DNA, the CDR3 is TGTGCCAGCAGTTACTCAGGCCTTCAGGAAAAACTGTTTTTT. The rearrangement joins TRBV6-6 to TRBJ1-4; no reliable D call. The ends were cut back, 0 bases at V and 8 bases at J, with 10 bases in the middle. The CDR3 extends over 14 amino acids. CDR1 and CDR2 (germline): MNHNY, SVGAGI (reference sequence).

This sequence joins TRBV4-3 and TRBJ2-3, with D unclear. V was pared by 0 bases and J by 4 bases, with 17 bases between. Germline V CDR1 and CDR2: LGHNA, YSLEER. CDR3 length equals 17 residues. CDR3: CASSQDVSRPSSDTQYF. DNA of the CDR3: TGCGCCAGCAGCCAAGACGTCTCAAGACCTTCCTCAGATACGCAGTATTTT.

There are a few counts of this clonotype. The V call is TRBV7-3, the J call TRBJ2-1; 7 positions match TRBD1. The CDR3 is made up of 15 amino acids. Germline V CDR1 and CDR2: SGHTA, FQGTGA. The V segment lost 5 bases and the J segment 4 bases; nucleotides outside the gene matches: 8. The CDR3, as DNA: TGTGCCAGCAGCCCTGGACAGGTCGGATACAATGAGCAGTTCTTC. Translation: CASSPGQVGYNEQFF.

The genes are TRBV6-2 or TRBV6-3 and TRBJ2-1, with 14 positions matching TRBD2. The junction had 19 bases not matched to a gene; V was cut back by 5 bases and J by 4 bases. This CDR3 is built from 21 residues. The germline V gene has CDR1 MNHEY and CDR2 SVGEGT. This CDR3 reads CASSKTQAPGLAGEAYNEQFF. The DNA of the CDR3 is TGTGCCAGCAGTAAAACTCAGGCCCCGGGACTAGCGGGAGAAGCTTACAATGAGCAGTTCTTC.

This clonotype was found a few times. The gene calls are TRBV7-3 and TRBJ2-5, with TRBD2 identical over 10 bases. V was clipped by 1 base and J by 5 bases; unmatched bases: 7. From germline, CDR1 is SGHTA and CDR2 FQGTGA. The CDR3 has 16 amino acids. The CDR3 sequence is CASSLILLAGAETQYF. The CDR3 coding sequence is TGTGCCAGCAGCTTAATCCTCCTAGCGGGAGCTGAGACCCAGTACTTC.

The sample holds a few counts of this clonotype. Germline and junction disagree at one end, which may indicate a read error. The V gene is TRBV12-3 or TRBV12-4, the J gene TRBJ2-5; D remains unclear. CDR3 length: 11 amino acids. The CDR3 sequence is CAGSFRETQYF. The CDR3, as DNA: TGTGCCGGCAGTTTCCGAGAGACCCAGTACTTC.

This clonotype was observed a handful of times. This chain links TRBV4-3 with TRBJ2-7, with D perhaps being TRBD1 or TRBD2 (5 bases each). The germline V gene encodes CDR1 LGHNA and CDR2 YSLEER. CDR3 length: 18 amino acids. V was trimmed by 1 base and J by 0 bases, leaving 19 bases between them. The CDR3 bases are TGCGCCAGCAGCCAAGCTCGTTCCGGGGCGGACCTCTCCTACGAGCAGTACTTC. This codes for CASSQARSGADLSYEQYF.

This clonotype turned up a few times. CDR3 sequence reads: CSATADWVGTEAFF. CDR3 sequence (DNA): TGCAGTGCTACGGCAGACTGGGTGGGCACTGAAGCTTTCTTT. The chain uses TRBV20-1 and TRBJ1-1, with D unresolved. The germline V gene has CDR1 DFQATT and CDR2 SNEGSKA (reference sequence). Trimming took off 4 bases at V and 4 bases at J, with 16 bases between the two ends. The CDR3 contains 14 residues.

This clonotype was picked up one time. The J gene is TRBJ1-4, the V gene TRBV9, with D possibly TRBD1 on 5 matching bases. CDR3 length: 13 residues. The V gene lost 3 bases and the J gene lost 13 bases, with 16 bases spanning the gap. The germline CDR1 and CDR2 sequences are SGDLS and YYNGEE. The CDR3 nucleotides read TGTGCCAGCAGCGGGGGCCCGAACGAGGGACTGTTTTTT. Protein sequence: CASSGGPNEGLFF.

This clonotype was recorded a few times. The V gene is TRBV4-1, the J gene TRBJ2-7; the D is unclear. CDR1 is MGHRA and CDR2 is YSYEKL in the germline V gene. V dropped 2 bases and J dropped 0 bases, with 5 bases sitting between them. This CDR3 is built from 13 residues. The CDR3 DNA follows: TGCGCCAGCAGCCAATACAGCTCCTACGAGCAGTACTTC. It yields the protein CASSQYSSYEQYF.

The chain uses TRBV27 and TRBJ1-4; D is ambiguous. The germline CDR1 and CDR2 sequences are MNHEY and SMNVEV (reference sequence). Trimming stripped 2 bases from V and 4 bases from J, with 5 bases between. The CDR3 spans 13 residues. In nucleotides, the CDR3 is TGTGCCAGCAGTTTAGCCCTTAATGAAAAACTGTTTTTT. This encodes CASSLALNEKLFF. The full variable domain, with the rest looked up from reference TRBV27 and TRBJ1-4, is EAQVTQNPRYLITVTGKKLTVTCSQNMNHEYMSWYRQDPGLGLRQIYYSMNVEVTDKGDVPEGYKVSRKEKRNFPLILESPSPNQTSLYFCASSLALNEKLFFGSGTQLSVL.